The clone carrying this TCR beta chain was observed once. Its matching antigen is unknown. CDR3 length: 13 amino acids. The V segment lost 6 bases and the J segment 10 bases; nucleotides outside the gene matches: 4. Germline loops: CDR1 MRHNA, CDR2 SNTAGT. This specimen comes from a study of long-term antiretroviral therapy in people with HIV. Points from the study as a whole: Clones expanded before ART dominated the repertoire at all time points. Following ART, diversity rose but still fell short of transplant donor controls.

Treatment of all HIV participants took place in the United States. Every specimen held between about 0.9-11 million cryopreserved PBMC. These were thawed and washed before DNA extraction. Survey-level resolution applied to immunoSEQ assay v3.0. Sequencing was performed with immunoSEQ multiplex PCR; in TCRdb, only in-frame clones are kept and a portion is missing. This table holds 30,000 to 40,000 clones, 94% found once. The sequences come from unsorted PBMCs, collected about 5.1 years after starting antiretroviral therapy. The rearrangement links TRBV6-4 to TRBJ1-6; 9 bases match TRBD1. This sequence originates from a woman between 45 and 60 years old with HIV. Here the CDR3 DNA reads TGTGCCAGCAGCCGGGACAGGGTATCACCCCTCCACTTT. This sequence encodes CASSRDRVSPLHF.